This T cell receptor beta chain is from a study of cytotoxic CD8 clonotypes in ibrutinib-treated CLL. Study in general: There were about 10 relapsed/refractory patients and roughly 15 treatment-naive patients, and some 18 were IGHV unmutated. With a range of 6 to 36, the median treatment time before response samples were taken was about twelve months.

This CDR3 region has 14 residues. Germline CDR1 GTSNPN, CDR2 SVGIG (reference sequence). With 2 bases removed from V and 7 bases from J, the gap between germline ends came to 15 bases. The sequencing depth, 1 in 200,000 to 1 in 1 million T cells, was the target. The assay was immunoSEQ multiplex PCR, and TCRdb's table has in-frame clones only and misses some. In the table there are some 130,000 clones, 80% to 90% of which are singletons. Investigators sourced 1.5 to 2 micrograms of genomic DNA from cryopreserved PBMCs for TCR beta libraries. This receptor was taken from a human donor with chronic lymphocytic leukemia. Sequenced material: PBMCs, taken after 24 months of ibrutinib treatment. This rearrangement joins TRBV30 to TRBJ2-1; D is unclear. CDR3 sequence reads: CAWSKWEGANEQFF. The CDR3 DNA is TGTGCCTGGAGTAAGTGGGAAGGAGCAAATGAGCAGTTCTTC. Full variable domain (rest looked up from reference TRBV30 and TRBJ2-1): SQTIHQWPATLVQPVGSPLSLECTVEGTSNPNLYWYRQAAGRGLQLLFYSVGIGQISSEVPQNLSASRPQDRQFILSSKKLLLSDSGFYLCAWSKWEGANEQFFGPGTRLTVL.